The rows below give T cell receptor beta chains drawn from one sample of a study of cytomegalovirus exposure and HLA in healthy donors. Using immunoSEQ multiplex PCR, the repertoire was profiled, and TCRdb retains in-frame clones only, with some absent. The sample has 200,000 to 250,000 clones; around 87% are singletons. Sequencing input: PBMCs. The origin of the receptors is a woman aged 18 to 35 in good health and CMV-seropositive. The CDR3 runs from the conserved cysteine through the conserved F or W. Each record gives: J gene, D gene, V gene, clone size, CDR3 DNA, CDR3 protein. The D gene is left open where the match is weak. Expanded clones are given a class, and other clones once, few, many or no size at all.

>TRBJ1-3|NA|TRBV7-9|NA
TGTGCCAGCAGCTCCTCCCCAGGGTTATCTGGAAACACCATATATTTT
CASSSSPGLSGNTIYF
>TRBJ2-7|TRBD2|TRBV5-1|NA
TGCGCCAGCAGCTTGGGGACTAGCGATTACGAGCAGTACTTC
CASSLGTSDYEQYF
>TRBJ2-1|NA|TRBV28|NA
TGTGCCAGCAGTTGGGGTCTAGCGAGTAATGAGCAGTTCTTC
CASSWGLASNEQFF
>TRBJ1-2|NA|TRBV6-5|NA
TGTGCCAGCAGTTACAGTAGGGGATCCGATGGCTACACCTTC
CASSYSRGSDGYTF
>TRBJ2-7|NA|TRBV28|NA
TGTGCCAGCGACAGCGACAGCTCCTACGAGCAGTACTTC
CASDSDSSYEQYF
>TRBJ1-2|NA|TRBV5-1|few
TGCGCCAGCAGCTTGGGGAGACAGGCGGGCTATGGCTACACCTTC
CASSLGRQAGYGYTF
>TRBJ2-5|TRBD2|TRBV5-1|NA
TGCGCCAGCAGCTTGGCCGCCAGGGAGGGGACCCAGTACTTC
CASSLAAREGTQYF
>TRBJ1-2|TRBD1|TRBV6-5|once
TGTGCCAGCAGGCGGACAGGCCCGGTCTATGGCTACACCTTC
CASRRTGPVYGYTF
>TRBJ2-1|TRBD2|TRBV5-1|NA
TGCGCCAGCGGGGCGGTAGCGGGAGTGGGGCACAATGAGCAGTTCTTC
CASGAVAGVGHNEQFF
>TRBJ2-3|TRBD1|TRBV5-1|NA
TGCGCCAGCAGCTTTTACCTTAGGGGGCGTGACCGCACAGATACGCAGTATTTT
CASSFYLRGRDRTDTQYF
>TRBJ2-3|TRBD1|TRBV29-1|once
TGCAGCGTTGAACTTGGCAGGGGGTCAGGCACAGATACGCAGTATTTT
CSVELGRGSGTDTQYF
>TRBJ2-1|TRBD2|TRBV11-2|once
TGTGCCAGCAGCTTGACTAGCGGATTCTACAATGAGCAGTTCTTC
CASSLTSGFYNEQFF
>TRBJ2-7|TRBD1|TRBV11-2|NA
TGTGCCAGCAGCCACGGGACAGGAAACTACTACGAGCAGTACTTC
CASSHGTGNYYEQYF
>TRBJ1-1|TRBD1|TRBV27|NA
TGTGCCAGCAGTACCCGGACAGGGGGCAGGACTGAAGCTTTCTTT
CASSTRTGGRTEAFF
>TRBJ2-1|NA|TRBV19|NA
TGTGCCAGTAGTCTCTCTAGTTTCGTAGGCAATGAGCAGTTCTTC
CASSLSSFVGNEQFF
>TRBJ1-1|TRBD1|TRBV19|once
TGTGCCAGTAGTACCCAGGGGGGGAACACTGAAGCTTTCTTT
CASSTQGGNTEAFF
>TRBJ2-7|NA|TRBV19|NA
TGTGCCAGTAGTACCACCGGGGGGCCCTACGAGCAGTACTTC
CASSTTGGPYEQYF
>TRBJ1-1|TRBD1|TRBV5-1|NA
TGCGCCAGCAGCCGGGACAGGGGGGTCCTGAACACTGAAGCTTTCTTT
CASSRDRGVLNTEAFF
>TRBJ2-7|NA|TRBV28|NA
TGTGCCAGCAGTTTGGTCACAGCCTACGAGCAGTACTTC
CASSLVTAYEQYF
>TRBJ1-3|NA|TRBV28|NA
TGTGCCAGCAGTGAATGGGACAACGGAAACACCATATATTTT
CASSEWDNGNTIYF
>TRBJ2-1|TRBD2|TRBV30|NA
TGTGCCTGCCCTAGCGGGAGCTCCTACAATGAGCAGTTCTTC
CACPSGSSYNEQFF
>TRBJ1-2|NA|TRBV19|NA
TGTGCCAGTAGTAAGCGTAGAAATAACATAAACTATGGCTACACCTTC
CASSKRRNNINYGYTF
>TRBJ2-1|NA|TRBV5-1|NA
TGCGCCAGCAGCTTGTATCGCTCAGGGGAAGGGTTCTTC
CASSLYRSGEGFF
>TRBJ1-1|TRBD1|TRBV19|NA
TGTGCCAGTAGTTCCGGGACAGGGTACACTGAAGCTTTCTTT
CASSSGTGYTEAFF
>TRBJ1-5|NA|TRBV10-2|few
TGCGCCAGCAGACCCGACAGGAGCAATCAGCCCCAGCATTTT
CASRPDRSNQPQHF
>TRBJ2-7|NA|TRBV19|few
TGTGCCAGTAGTATACAGGGTAGTTCCTACGAGCAGTACTTC
CASSIQGSSYEQYF
>TRBJ2-7|TRBD1|TRBV7-8|NA
TGTGCCAGCAGCTTAGAGGTGGACAGGGGGACCTACGAGCAGTACTTC
CASSLEVDRGTYEQYF
>TRBJ1-1|NA|TRBV6-1|NA
TGTGCCAGCAGTGAAGTACAGAACACTGAAGCTTTCTTT
CASSEVQNTEAFF
>TRBJ1-5|NA|TRBV28|few
TGTGCCAGCAGTTTAAGGGAGCATCAGCCCCAGCATTTT
CASSLREHQPQHF
>TRBJ2-5|NA|TRBV27|NA
TGTGCCAGCAGTTTATATTCCAACCAAGAGACCCAGTACTTC
CASSLYSNQETQYF
>TRBJ2-7|NA|TRBV14|NA
TGTGCCAGCAGCCTTGGGTTGGCTCACTACTACGAGCAGTACTTC
CASSLGLAHYYEQYF
>TRBJ2-1|NA|TRBV18|NA
TGTGCCAGCTCACCGGGTCCGGGGGACAATGAGCAGTTCTTC
CASSPGPGDNEQFF
>TRBJ2-5|NA|TRBV15|NA
TGTGCCACCAGCAGAGATCCCGACTCCGAAGAGACCCAGTACTTC
CATSRDPDSEETQYF
>TRBJ1-4|NA|TRBV6-1|NA
TGTGCCAGCAGTGAAGGTTGGGGGCGAACAACTAATGAAAAACTGTTTTTT
CASSEGWGRTTNEKLFF
>TRBJ1-1|NA|TRBV5-6|NA
TGTGCCAGCAGCCCACCGAGGATGTTGACTGAAGCTTTCTTT
CASSPPRMLTEAFF
>TRBJ2-5|NA|TRBV28|NA
TGTGCCAGCAGTTTAATTAGAGAGACCCAGTACTTC
CASSLIRETQYF